The rows below give T cell receptor beta chains drawn from one sample of a study of T cell responses to AZD1222 COVID-19 vaccine. Profiled with immunoSEQ multiplex PCR; TCRdb holds only in-frame clones, not every one. The profile covers about 120,000 clones, with about 87% appearing a single time and 10% to 15% taken by the ten largest. Here the sequenced sample was peripheral blood, taken on day 0 of AZD1222 vaccination. Source of these receptors: an adult in good health. Each CDR3 is given with its conserved first and last residue. A D gene is named only where the DNA matches it firmly. Rows may omit the clone size; those that give it use once, few, many or a size class.

J,D,length,V,size,CDR3,DNA
TRBJ2-7,.,13,TRBV6-5,.,CASTWGAIYEQYF,TGTGCCAGCACGTGGGGGGCGATTTACGAGCAGTACTTC
TRBJ2-7,.,14,TRBV28,.,CASRVTNHSYEQYF,TGTGCCAGCAGGGTGACAAACCACTCCTACGAGCAGTACTTC
TRBJ1-2,TRBD1,15,TRBV18,.,CASSLSRDSPYGYTF,TGTGCCAGCTCACTTTCCCGGGACAGTCCTTATGGCTACACCTTC
TRBJ1-2,.,14,TRBV7-9,.,CASSRRQDHYGYTF,TGTGCCAGCAGCCGGCGACAGGACCACTATGGCTACACCTTC
TRBJ2-1,.,12,TRBV24-1,.,CATSDPPGSQFF,TGTGCCACCAGTGACCCTCCCGGATCGCAGTTCTTC
TRBJ1-3,.,14,TRBV7-6,once,CASSLEGRRNTIYF,TGTGCCAGCAGCTTAGAGGGACGTCGAAACACCATATATTTT
TRBJ2-5,.,14,TRBV2,.,CASSEGHVQETQYF,TGTGCCAGCAGTGAAGGCCACGTCCAAGAGACCCAGTACTTC
TRBJ2-7,TRBD1,16,TRBV28,.,CASSLSQGVGGYEQYF,TGTGCCAGCAGTTTAAGTCAGGGGGTAGGAGGCTACGAGCAGTACTTC
TRBJ2-3,.,19,TRBV21-1,once,CASKSGGGGQLTLTDTQYF,TGTGCCAGCAAGTCGGGAGGGGGTGGTCAACTAACACTCACAGATACGCAGTATTTT
TRBJ2-7,.,11,TRBV12-3/TRBV12-4,.,CASSTQYEQYF,TGTGCCAGCAGTACACAGTACGAGCAGTACTTC
TRBJ2-1,.,15,TRBV5-1,.,CASSFARAGYNEQFF,TGCGCCAGCAGCTTTGCGAGGGCCGGGTACAATGAGCAGTTCTTC
TRBJ2-2,TRBD2,19,TRBV11-2,.,CASSLLGSGRAWDTGELFF,TGTGCCAGCAGCTTATTGGGGAGCGGGAGGGCCTGGGACACCGGGGAGCTGTTTTTT
TRBJ1-1,.,12,TRBV5-4,.,CASPGSNTEAFF,TGTGCCAGCCCGGGCTCGAACACTGAAGCTTTCTTT
TRBJ2-3,.,15,TRBV6-2/TRBV6-3,once,CASSYGGASTDTQYF,TGTGCCAGCAGTTACGGCGGGGCGAGTACAGATACGCAGTATTTT
TRBJ1-2,TRBD1,15,TRBV11-2,.,CASSPDGQGVRGYTF,TGTGCCAGCAGCCCAGACGGTCAGGGGGTTCGTGGCTACACCTTC
TRBJ2-3,.,13,TRBV19,.,CASSMEGTDTQYF,TGTGCCAGTAGTATGGAGGGAACAGATACGCAGTATTTT
TRBJ2-5,TRBD2,15,TRBV15,.,CATSRAAGERETQYF,TGTGCCACCAGCAGAGCGGCGGGAGAGAGGGAGACCCAGTACTTC
TRBJ2-5,TRBD2,15,TRBV7-2,.,CASSPQAGVQETQYF,TGTGCCAGCAGCCCACAGGCGGGAGTCCAAGAGACCCAGTACTTC
TRBJ2-1,.,16,TRBV30,.,CAWKRGFGVNYNEQFF,TGTGCTTGGAAGAGAGGTTTTGGAGTGAACTACAATGAGCAGTTCTTC
TRBJ2-3,.,15,TRBV7-2,.,CASSSGSPRTDTQYF,TGTGCCAGCAGCTCAGGGTCCCCCCGCACAGATACGCAGTATTTT
TRBJ1-6,.,14,TRBV11-1,once,CASSRDPMGSPLHF,TGTGCCAGCAGCCGTGACCCGATGGGGTCACCCCTCCACTTT
TRBJ2-7,TRBD1,17,TRBV6-2/TRBV6-3,.,CASSSLLGDRGTYEQYF,TGTGCCAGCAGTTCCCTTCTAGGGGACAGGGGGACCTACGAGCAGTACTTC
TRBJ2-3,.,13,TRBV29-1,.,CSVAQRPADTQYF,TGCAGCGTTGCGCAGAGGCCGGCAGATACGCAGTATTTT
TRBJ2-2,.,15,TRBV24-1,.,CATSDRQANTGELFF,TGTGCCACCAGTGATAGACAGGCGAACACCGGGGAGCTGTTTTTT
TRBJ1-1,.,15,TRBV29-1,.,CSAMTVLSMNTEAFF,TGCAGCGCCATGACAGTTCTATCCATGAACACTGAAGCTTTCTTT
TRBJ2-7,.,17,TRBV27,.,CASSFFLPPRSAYEQYF,TGTGCCAGCAGTTTTTTTTTACCCCCCCGGTCTGCCTACGAGCAGTACTTC
TRBJ2-7,.,13,TRBV9,.,CASSVSGAYEQYF,TGTGCCAGCAGCGTATCGGGGGCTTACGAGCAGTACTTC
TRBJ2-7,TRBD2,15,TRBV4-2,.,CASSLSGTSSYEQYF,TGTGCCAGCAGTCTTAGCGGGACGAGCTCCTACGAGCAGTACTTC
TRBJ1-2,.,13,TRBV2,.,CASSEEGTYGYTF,TGTGCCAGCAGTGAAGAGGGAACCTATGGCTACACCTTC
TRBJ1-5,.,15,TRBV2,.,CASSPAGVPNQPQHF,TGTGCCAGCAGTCCCGCCGGGGTCCCCAATCAGCCCCAGCATTTT
TRBJ1-2,.,13,TRBV28,.,CASHSRVNYGYTF,TGTGCCAGCCATTCGAGGGTTAACTATGGCTACACCTTC
TRBJ2-5,TRBD2,14,TRBV18,.,CASSAGVQQETQYF,TGTGCCAGCTCAGCGGGGGTCCAGCAAGAGACCCAGTACTTC
TRBJ1-3,.,16,TRBV9,.,CASSVGGKSSGNTIYF,TGTGCCAGCAGCGTAGGAGGGAAGAGCTCTGGAAACACCATATATTTT
TRBJ1-1,.,16,TRBV21-1,.,CASTKGQPRGHTEAFF,TGTGCCAGCACAAAGGGTCAGCCTCGGGGGCACACTGAAGCTTTCTTT
TRBJ2-1,TRBD2,15,TRBV13,.,CASSLGLAGYNEQFF,TGTGCCAGCAGCCTGGGACTAGCGGGGTACAATGAGCAGTTCTTC
TRBJ1-5,.,18,TRBV21-1,.,CASSNWGSMKISNQPQHF,TGTGCCAGCAGCAACTGGGGCAGCATGAAGATAAGCAATCAGCCCCAGCATTTT
TRBJ1-6,.,18,TRBV6-2/TRBV6-3,.,CASSYSGPGAHGGSPLHF,TGTGCCAGCAGTTACTCCGGGCCAGGGGCTCACGGGGGATCACCCCTCCACTTT
TRBJ2-5,.,14,TRBV28,.,CASRVSGSQETQYF,TGTGCCAGCAGGGTGAGCGGTTCCCAAGAGACCCAGTACTTC
TRBJ2-2,TRBD2,16,TRBV29-1,.,CSVAGTSGRGTGELFF,TGCAGCGTCGCCGGGACTAGCGGGAGGGGTACCGGGGAGCTGTTTTTT
TRBJ1-1,.,11,TRBV3-1/TRBV3-2,.,CASSRGAEAFF,TGTGCCAGCAGCCGGGGGGCTGAAGCTTTCTTT
TRBJ1-1,.,11,TRBV5-4,.,CASSHESKAFF,TGTGCCAGCAGCCATGAGAGCAAAGCTTTCTTT
TRBJ1-4,.,15,TRBV2,.,CASKQIAMENEKLFF,TGTGCCAGCAAACAAATCGCAATGGAGAATGAAAAACTGTTTTTT
TRBJ2-5,.,12,TRBV6-2/TRBV6-3,.,CASSHREETQYF,TGTGCCAGCAGCCACAGGGAAGAGACCCAGTACTTC
TRBJ1-4,.,17,TRBV6-6,.,CASSRRANRGTNEKLFF,TGTGCCAGCAGTCGCCGCGCTAACCGGGGAACTAATGAAAAACTGTTTTTT
TRBJ1-3,.,16,TRBV5-1,.,CASSIRGGDSGNTIYF,TGCGCCAGCAGTATTCGGGGGGGCGACTCTGGAAACACCATATATTTT
TRBJ2-1,TRBD2,17,TRBV6-9,.,CASSGVRREGPYNEQFF,TGTGCCAGCAGTGGGGTTCGGCGGGAGGGCCCCTACAATGAGCAGTTCTTC
TRBJ2-1,.,16,TRBV11-2,once,CASSLELGRSYNEQFF,TGTGCCAGCAGCTTAGAGCTAGGGAGGTCGTACAATGAGCAGTTCTTC
TRBJ2-1,TRBD2,17,TRBV7-3,.,CASSSTRTSGRVDEQFF,TGTGCCAGCAGTTCTACTCGGACTAGCGGGAGGGTCGATGAGCAGTTCTTC
TRBJ2-1,.,13,TRBV12-3/TRBV12-4,.,CASSLRGSGEQFF,TGTGCCAGCAGTTTACGTGGGTCGGGTGAGCAGTTCTTC
TRBJ2-3,.,16,TRBV28,.,CASSLSGEWMADTQYF,TGTGCCAGCAGTTTATCAGGGGAGTGGATGGCAGATACGCAGTATTTT
TRBJ1-2,.,13,TRBV7-9,.,CASSWGRDYGYTF,TGTGCCAGCAGCTGGGGGAGGGATTATGGCTACACCTTC
TRBJ2-1,TRBD2,19,TRBV30,.,CAWSRGVFGGPYSYNEQFF,TGTGCCTGGAGTCGGGGGGTGTTTGGGGGACCCTACTCCTACAATGAGCAGTTCTTC
TRBJ1-4,TRBD1,17,TRBV7-9,.,CASSSVGRGPTNEKLFF,TGTGCCAGCAGCTCGGTCGGGAGGGGGCCAACTAATGAAAAACTGTTTTTT